This TCR beta chain was recorded in a study of T cells in Graves' hyperthyroidism and ophthalmopathy. The germline V gene has CDR1 SGHTS and CDR2 YDEGEE. The germline V and J ends were trimmed by 4 bases and 6 bases, with 14 bases remaining between them. This CDR3 has 14 residues. It was RNA transcripts that yielded the amplified TCR beta CDR3 regions. First-round RT-PCR of the TCR CDR3 relied on the HTBI primer set. TCRdb fed the multiplex PCR reads into MiXCR, producing one record per CDR3 protein. Among 75,000 to 100,000 distinct CDR3 sequences, roughly 39% were seen once, and the ten largest hold 10% to 13%.

The source material was peripheral blood or thyroid tissue (not recorded which). The sequence was collected from a woman in her 30s with Graves' hyperthyroidism. V is TRBV5-8 and J is TRBJ2-4; D possibly corresponds to TRBD2 (6 bases). The CDR3 region is CASSQGDSRNIQYF. The CDR3 bases are TGTGCCAGCAGCCAAGGGGACTCCCGAAACATTCAGTACTTC.